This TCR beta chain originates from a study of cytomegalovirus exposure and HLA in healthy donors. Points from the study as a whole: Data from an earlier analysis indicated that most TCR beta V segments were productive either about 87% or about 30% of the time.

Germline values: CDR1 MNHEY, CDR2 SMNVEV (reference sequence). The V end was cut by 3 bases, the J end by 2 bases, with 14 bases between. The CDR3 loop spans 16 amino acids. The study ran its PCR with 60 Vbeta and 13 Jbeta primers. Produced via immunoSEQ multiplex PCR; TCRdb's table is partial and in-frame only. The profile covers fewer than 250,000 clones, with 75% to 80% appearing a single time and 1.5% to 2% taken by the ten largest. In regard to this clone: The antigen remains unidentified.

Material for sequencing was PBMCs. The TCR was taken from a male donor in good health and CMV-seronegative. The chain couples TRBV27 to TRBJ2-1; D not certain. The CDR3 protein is CASSFTAPRTYNEQFF. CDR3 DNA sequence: TGTGCCAGCAGTTTTACAGCTCCTCGCACCTACAATGAGCAGTTCTTC.